One and the same sample provided the 13 T cell receptor beta chains below, sequenced in a study of shared clonotypes between healthy human individuals. Sequenced by immunoSEQ multiplex PCR; TCRdb stores in-frame clones only, minus some. The repertoire holds some 1,900,000 clones, with about 95% as singletons. Selected positively for CCR7 and CD45RO-negative, naive CD8 cells excluded terminally differentiated effector memory CD45RA+ cells. Sequencing was carried out using naive CD8+ T cells sorted from blood. The receptors originated from a man in his late teens or twenties in good health.

V usage is TRBV6-7 and J usage is TRBJ1-1; TRBD1 aligns across 9 bases. TRBV6-7 qualifies as an ORF whose function is uncertain. The CDR3 sequence is 18 residues long. Trimming took 5 bases from V and 1 from J; bases not matched to a gene: 14. Written as DNA, the CDR3 is TGTGCCAGCAGTCCCCGAACTGGGACAGGGACCAAGAACACTGAAGCTTTCTTT. Protein: CASSPRTGTGTKNTEAFF.

V is TRBV27 and J is TRBJ2-2; D unresolved. V gave up 2 bases and J gave up 6 bases, with 10 bases separating them. This CDR3 region has 14 residues. The germline V gene has CDR1 MNHEY and CDR2 SMNVEV (reference sequence). The CDR3 protein is CASSLSPIPGELFF. The CDR3 region has the DNA TGTGCCAGCAGTTTAAGTCCCATCCCCGGGGAGCTGTTTTTT.

The V and J genes are TRBV27 and TRBJ1-5; 10 bases map to TRBD1. Germline V CDR1 and CDR2: MNHEY, SMNVEV (reference sequence). This CDR3 spans 14 amino acids. The V and J ends lost 7 bases and 7 bases, in that order; junction bases with no gene match: 7. CDR3: CASTLTGGIQPQHF. The CDR3 DNA reads as TGTGCCAGCACGTTGACAGGGGGCATCCAGCCCCAGCATTTT.

This clone was observed once. This same CDR3 is encoded by further DNA sequences in the sample. The chain links TRBV29-1 to TRBJ1-1; D uncertain. From germline, CDR1 is SQVTM and CDR2 ANQGSEA. Trimming removed 2 bases at V and 3 bases at J, with 4 bases between. CDR3 length: 11 amino acids. CDR3 sequence: CSVERDTEAFF. CDR3 DNA: TGCAGCGTTGAAAGAGACACTGAAGCTTTCTTT.

The chain links TRBV27 to TRBJ2-7; a weak D match, TRBD1 (6 bases). This CDR3 is built from 16 residues. CDR1 and CDR2 (germline): MNHEY, SMNVEV (reference sequence). Trimming took 5 bases from V and 3 from J, leaving 20 bases between them. In nucleotides, the CDR3 is TGTGCCAGCAGTCCATCCGGAGGACAGCGATTCTACGAGCAGTACTTC. Its translation: CASSPSGGQRFYEQYF.

V is TRBV7-2 and J is TRBJ1-1; D call uncertain. Trimming pared 5 bases from V and 1 base from J, leaving 8 bases between. The CDR3 extends over 13 amino acids. The germline V gene has CDR1 SGHTA and CDR2 FQGNSA. The CDR3 nucleotides read TGTGCCAGCAGCATTACAGAGAACACTGAAGCTTTCTTT. As protein: CASSITENTEAFF.

V and J are TRBV7-9 and TRBJ1-2; 8 bases line up with TRBD1. The trim removed 5 bases at V and 5 bases at J, leaving 4 bases unmatched. This CDR3 contains 13 residues. From germline, CDR1 is SEHNR and CDR2 FQNEAQ (reference sequence). The CDR3 coding sequence is TGTGCCAGCAGCGCGGACAGGGAGTATGGCTACACCTTC. This gives the protein CASSADREYGYTF. The entire variable domain, with the rest obtained from reference TRBV7-9 and TRBJ1-2, is as follows: DTGVSQNPRHKITKRGQNVTFRCDPISEHNRLYWYRQTLGQGPEFLTYFQNEAQLEKSRLLSDRFSAERPKGSFSTLEIQRTEQGDSAMYLCASSADREYGYTFGSGTRLTVV.

The V and J genes are TRBV4-3 and TRBJ2-5; TRBD1 aligns across 11 bases. Germline CDR1 is LGHNA and CDR2 is YSLEER. This CDR3 region has 16 residues. The trim removed 1 base at V and 3 bases at J, leaving 4 bases unmatched. CDR3 in amino acids: CASSQVWDRGEETQYF. The CDR3, as DNA: TGCGCCAGCAGCCAAGTTTGGGACAGGGGGGAAGAGACCCAGTACTTC.

This clone was detected once. The CDR3 DNA reads TGTGCCAGCTCCCCTCTAGCGGGAGGTCTCCGCGGGGAGCTGTTTTTT. It translates to CASSPLAGGLRGELFF. The chain uses TRBV27 and TRBJ2-2, with TRBD2 identical over 11 bases. V lost 8 bases, J lost 7 bases, and 12 bases stayed unmatched. The CDR3 loop spans 16 amino acids. The germline V gene has CDR1 MNHEY and CDR2 SMNVEV (reference sequence).

The chain combines TRBV9 with TRBJ1-1, with D possibly being TRBD1 (5 bases). From germline, CDR1 is SGDLS and CDR2 YYNGEE. The V and J ends lost 0 bases and 7 bases respectively, with 19 bases between them. The CDR3 extends over 16 amino acids. CDR3 in DNA: TGTGCCAGCAGCGTAGTGCACAGGCCCGAAGGCCTTGAAGCTTTCTTT. As protein: CASSVVHRPEGLEAFF.

The chain recombines TRBV5-4 with TRBJ2-7; D is unresolved. There are 15 residues in the CDR3. CDR1 is SGHNT and CDR2 is YYREEE in the germline V gene (reference sequence). Trimming cost V 3 bases and J 3 bases, with 16 bases left between them. The CDR3, as DNA: TGTGCCAGCAGCTCAGATGGGCAGGTAGTCTACGAGCAGTACTTC. It encodes CASSSDGQVVYEQYF.

This chain joins TRBV6-1 and TRBJ2-7, with 8 bases lining up with TRBD1. With 3 bases clipped from V and 2 bases from J, the junction kept 0 bases outside the gene matches. This CDR3 is built from 13 residues. Germline CDR1 and CDR2: MNHNS and SASEGT. In nucleotides, the CDR3 is TGTGCCAGCAGTGAGACAGGGGCCTACGAGCAGTACTTC. It encodes CASSETGAYEQYF.

This chain uses TRBV19 with TRBJ1-3, with 7 bases fitting TRBD1. Germline CDR1 and CDR2: LNHDA and SQIVND (reference sequence). The CDR3 sequence is 13 residues long. J lost 8 bases, V lost 5 bases, and 6 bases had no gene match. CDR3 bases: TGTGCCAGTAGTCGCCGACAGGGAGACACCATATATTTT. It specifies CASSRRQGDTIYF.